This T cell receptor beta chain was sequenced for a study of T cell responses to AZD1222 COVID-19 vaccine. Looking at the study overall: The study pooled second doses at about 4 or about 12 weeks. Broader study findings: Repertoires were obtained only post-peak T cell response. At baseline, seropositivity was found in only five or six AZD1222 recipients. Among vaccine-associated CD4 TCRs, coverage spanned spike, with dominance at 160-218 and 743-854.

This clone was counted only a few times. The antigen remains unidentified. The protocol was immunoSEQ multiplex PCR, while the TCRdb copy is restricted to in-frame clones and leaves out a portion. The table has about 140,000 clones, more than 90% seen once. Trimming stripped 0 bases from V and 5 bases from J, with 7 bases between. Germline CDR1 MNHEY, CDR2 SVGAGI. This CDR3 contains 13 residues. This chain links TRBV6-5 with TRBJ1-2; D remains ambiguous. The receptor's source is an adult in good health. The sequenced sample was peripheral blood, obtained on day 0 of AZD1222 vaccination. CDR3 coding DNA: TGTGCCAGCAGTTACTCGGTATCGTATGGCTACACCTTC. Its translation: CASSYSVSYGYTF.